Detailed here is one T cell receptor beta chain. Its antigen is not identified. Here immunoSEQ multiplex PCR was the method, and the copy in TCRdb shows in-frame clones only, minus some. The sample yields 85,000 to 90,000 clones, 85% to 95% seen once. The sample originates from a study of Tregs in tolerant kidney transplant recipients. Study findings and constraints: Expanding Tregs on activated donor B cells appeared to best identify donor-specific TCRbeta clones. This study did not directly address biological reproducibility.

From germline, CDR1 is SGHDN and CDR2 FVKESK. CDR3 length equals 19 residues. V shed 4 bases and J 5 bases; nucleotides not matched to a gene: 22. CD4+CD25+CD127- Tregs, CD4+CD25- non-Tregs, CD4 and CD8 cells were sorted. The material sequenced was CD8+ T cells from blood. The receptor was isolated from a human donor in good health. The V and J genes are TRBV14 and TRBJ2-7, with 8 bases lining up with TRBD2. The CDR3 spells CASSPQDGSGTPDGDEQYF. CDR3 bases: TGTGCCAGCAGCCCCCAGGATGGTAGCGGGACCCCTGACGGGGACGAGCAGTACTTC.